This passage covers 9 T cell receptor beta chains from one sample sequenced in a study of long-term antiretroviral therapy in people with HIV. The libraries were made with immunoSEQ v3.0 at survey level. Clones were read by immunoSEQ multiplex PCR, and TCRdb kept only the in-frame ones, dropping some. Of over 25,000 clones in the sample, 90% to 95% were seen once. Specimen: unsorted PBMCs, collected 7.4 years after starting antiretroviral therapy. The receptors derive from a man aged 45 to 65 with HIV.

CDR3 sequence (DNA): TGTGCCAGCAGCCAAGAACTAGCGGGGGGGCCAAATACGCAGTATTTT. Protein product: CASSQELAGGPNTQYF. This chain uses TRBV4-2 with TRBJ2-3; 13 bases align to TRBD2. This CDR3 contains 16 residues. V gave up 0 bases and J gave up 7 bases; unmatched junction bases: 4. Germline V gives CDR1 LGHNA, CDR2 YNFKEQ.

This chain joins TRBV27 and TRBJ2-7; D is ambiguous. Germline V gene lookup returns CDR1 MNHEY and CDR2 SMNVEV (reference sequence). The CDR3 is made up of 13 amino acids. V was cut by 5 bases and J by 2 bases, with 10 bases left in between. The CDR3: CASSTRNPYEQYF. In DNA form, the CDR3 reads TGTGCCAGCAGTACCCGAAATCCCTACGAGCAGTACTTC.

This chain uses TRBV9 with TRBJ2-7; perhaps TRBD1 as D (8 bases). The CDR3 sequence is 15 residues long. Germline values: CDR1 SGDLS, CDR2 YYNGEE. V was trimmed by 3 bases and J by 1 base, leaving 14 bases between them. In DNA form, the CDR3 reads TGTGCCAGCAGCGAAGGACAGGGAGGGTCCTACGAGCAGTACTTC. It specifies CASSEGQGGSYEQYF.

The chain has TRBV2 and TRBJ2-7; D ambiguous. The germline V and J ends were trimmed by 9 bases and 2 bases, with 5 bases remaining between them. CDR3 length: 10 amino acids. Per germline, CDR1 SNHLY and CDR2 FYNNEI. The CDR3 region is CASGPYEQYF. The CDR3 nucleotides are TGTGCCAGTGGACCCTACGAGCAGTACTTC.

The gene calls are TRBV5-5 and TRBJ2-7; TRBD2 aligns across 11 bases. Germline-derived CDR1 and CDR2 are SGHKS and YYEKEE (reference sequence). The CDR3 consists of 17 residues. Trimming at V came to 1 base and at J to 2 bases, leaving 8 bases not matched to a gene. The DNA for the CDR3 is TGTGCCAGCAGCTTGTTACTAGCGGGGGCCCCAGCCTACGAGCAGTACTTC. Protein product: CASSLLLAGAPAYEQYF. The full variable domain, in which reference TRBV5-5 and TRBJ2-7 provide the parts outside the CDR3, is DAGVTQSPTHLIKTRGQQVTLRCSPISGHKSVSWYQQVLGQGPQFIFQYYEKEERGRGNFPDRFSARQFPNYSSELNVNALLLGDSALYLCASSLLLAGAPAYEQYFGPGTRLTVT.

The chain links TRBV6-5 to TRBJ2-3, with TRBD2 matching 9 bases. This CDR3 has 16 residues. V shed 2 bases and J 4 bases; nucleotides not matched to a gene: 7. Germline assignment: CDR1 MNHEY and CDR2 SVGAGI. Here the CDR3 DNA reads TGTGCCAGCAGTTACCTCGGTAGCGGGGGTTCAGATACGCAGTATTTT. Residues: CASSYLGSGGSDTQYF.

The genes are TRBV29-1 and TRBJ1-3; D is unresolved. This CDR3 is built from 11 residues. The germline CDR1 and CDR2 sequences are SQVTM and ANQGSEA. With 2 bases removed from V and 7 bases from J, the gap between germline ends came to 6 bases. CDR3 nucleotides: TGCAGCGTTGAAACAAGGAACACCATATATTTT. Protein: CSVETRNTIYF.

The chain recombines TRBV7-2 with TRBJ1-6; tentatively, D is TRBD1 (5 bases). V was pared by 1 base and J by 7 bases, with 11 bases between. This CDR3 region has 15 residues. The germline V gene encodes CDR1 SGHTA and CDR2 FQGNSA. For the CDR3, the DNA is TGTGCCAGCAGCTTAGGGCAGGGTGGAAATTCACCCCTCCACTTT. Protein product: CASSLGQGGNSPLHF.

This chain uses TRBV11-2 with TRBJ1-1; maybe TRBD1 (5 bases). This CDR3 is 17 amino acids long. Between the trimmed V and J ends, which lost 2 bases and 0 bases, there was a span of 16 bases. Per the germline V gene, CDR1 is SGHAT and CDR2 is FQNNGV. The CDR3 here is CASSLKAGSTMNTEAFF. The CDR3, as DNA: TGTGCCAGCAGCTTAAAAGCAGGGTCTACCATGAACACTGAAGCTTTCTTT.